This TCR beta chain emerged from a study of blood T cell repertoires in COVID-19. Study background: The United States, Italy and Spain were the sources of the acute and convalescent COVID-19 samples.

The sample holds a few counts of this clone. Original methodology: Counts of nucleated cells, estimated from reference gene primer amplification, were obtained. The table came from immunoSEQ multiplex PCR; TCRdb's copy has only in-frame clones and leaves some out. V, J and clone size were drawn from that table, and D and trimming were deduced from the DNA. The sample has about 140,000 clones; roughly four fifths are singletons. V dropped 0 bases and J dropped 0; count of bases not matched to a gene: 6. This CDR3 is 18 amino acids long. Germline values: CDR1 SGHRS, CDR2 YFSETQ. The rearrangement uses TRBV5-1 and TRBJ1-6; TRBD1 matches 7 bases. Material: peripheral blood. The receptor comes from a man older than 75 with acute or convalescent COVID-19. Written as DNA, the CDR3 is TGCGCCAGCAGCTTGGTGGGGACAGTGAGCTCCTATAATTCACCCCTCCACTTT. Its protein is CASSLVGTVSSYNSPLHF.